This section outlines one T cell receptor beta chain sequence together with its context. Antigen unknown. The sample belongs to a study of cytomegalovirus exposure and HLA in healthy donors. Study-level findings and limits: CMV serostatus was the sole immune exposure information available.

Use of 60 Vbeta and 13 Jbeta primers characterized the PCR. TCRdb's table, derived via immunoSEQ multiplex PCR, lists solely in-frame clones and lacks some. Here the sample spans about 180,000 clones, 77% being singletons. The germline V gene has CDR1 GTSNPN and CDR2 SVGIG (reference sequence). CDR3 length equals 12 residues. V shed 2 bases and J shed 6 bases, with 10 bases lying between them. The chain joins TRBV30 to TRBJ1-1, with D possibly matching TRBD1 (5 bases). The sequenced sample was PBMCs. The TCR originated in a man aged 18 to 30 in good health and CMV-seronegative. The CDR3 region has the DNA TGTGCCTGGAGTACGGGGGACCCTGAAGCTTTCTTT. Translated: CAWSTGDPEAFF. Supplemented by reference TRBV30 and TRBJ1-1, the full variable domain reads SQTIHQWPATLVQPVGSPLSLECTVEGTSNPNLYWYRQAAGRGLQLLFYSVGIGQISSEVPQNLSASRPQDRQFILSSKKLLLSDSGFYLCAWSTGDPEAFFGQGTRLTVV.